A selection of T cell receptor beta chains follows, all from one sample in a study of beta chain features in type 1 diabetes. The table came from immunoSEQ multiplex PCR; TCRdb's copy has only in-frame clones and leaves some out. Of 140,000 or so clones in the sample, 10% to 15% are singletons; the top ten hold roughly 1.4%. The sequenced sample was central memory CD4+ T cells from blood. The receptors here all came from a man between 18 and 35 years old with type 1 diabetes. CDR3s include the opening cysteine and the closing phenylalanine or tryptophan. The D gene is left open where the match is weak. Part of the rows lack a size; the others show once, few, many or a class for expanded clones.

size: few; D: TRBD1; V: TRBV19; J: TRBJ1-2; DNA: TGTGCCAGTACCGTTGACAGGGCGCTATCGTATGGCTACACCTTC; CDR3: CASTVDRALSYGYTF
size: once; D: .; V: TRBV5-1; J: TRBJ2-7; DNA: TGCGCCAGCAGGACGAACTACTATGCCTACGAGCAGTACTTC; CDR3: CASRTNYYAYEQYF
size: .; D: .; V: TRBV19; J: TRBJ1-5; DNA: TGTGCCAGTACCCGTAACCACAGGACTTGGAGCAATCAGCCCCAGCATTTT; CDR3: CASTRNHRTWSNQPQHF
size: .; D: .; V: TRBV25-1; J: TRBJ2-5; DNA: TGTGCCAGCAGTGCAATCGGGTTAGGAAAAGAGACCCAGTACTTC; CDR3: CASSAIGLGKETQYF
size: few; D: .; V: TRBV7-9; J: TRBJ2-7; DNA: TGTGCCAGCAGCTTAGGTACGGCCCCGGGGATCCCCTACGAGCAGTACTTC; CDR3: CASSLGTAPGIPYEQYF
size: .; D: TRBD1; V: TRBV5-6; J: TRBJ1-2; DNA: TGTGCCAGCAGACTTAGACAAGACAGGGTCAATGGCTACACCTTC; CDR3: CASRLRQDRVNGYTF
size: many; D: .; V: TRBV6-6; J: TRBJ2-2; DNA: TGTGCCAGCAGGTGGAACACCGGGGAGCTGTTTTTT; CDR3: CASRWNTGELFF
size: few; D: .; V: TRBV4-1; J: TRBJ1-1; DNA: TGCGCCAGCAGCCAGCGGGAAATGAACACTGAAGCTTTCTTT; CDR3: CASSQREMNTEAFF
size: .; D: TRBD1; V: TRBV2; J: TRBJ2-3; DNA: TGTGCCAGCAGTGAAGCTGGGACAGGGGCGCAGTATTTT; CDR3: CASSEAGTGAQYF
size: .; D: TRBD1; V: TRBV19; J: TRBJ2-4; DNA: TGTGCCAGTAGTCCAGGGACAGAAGAAAACATTCAGTACTTC; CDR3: CASSPGTEENIQYF
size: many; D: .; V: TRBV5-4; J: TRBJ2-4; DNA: TGTGCCAGCAGCTTGGCCGGGACCGAAAACATTCAGTACTTC; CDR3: CASSLAGTENIQYF
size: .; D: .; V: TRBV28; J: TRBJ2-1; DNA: TGTGCCAGCAGTTTGGGGCACGCCAGGGAGCAGTTCTTC; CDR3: CASSLGHAREQFF
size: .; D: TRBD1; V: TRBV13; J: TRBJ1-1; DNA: TGTGCCAGCAGCCTTCTGGACAGGGACTACACTGAAGCTTTCTTT; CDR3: CASSLLDRDYTEAFF